This note documents a single T cell receptor (beta chain) sequence. Antigen unknown. The entry originates in a study of T cell responses to AZD1222 COVID-19 vaccine. Study-level findings and limits: Among those given AZD1222, only five or six were seropositive at baseline. White British people made up most donors, females outnumbered males, and clonal diversity was possibly underestimated. Only after the peak T cell response were repertoires sampled.

J was trimmed by 4 bases and V by 10 bases; bases with no gene match: 13. This CDR3 is 15 amino acids long. In germline, CDR1 is LNHDA, CDR2 SQIVND (reference sequence). Sequencing used immunoSEQ multiplex PCR; TCRdb keeps in-frame clones, though not all of them. Among 130,000 or so clones listed, around 85% were seen once. Here the sequenced sample was peripheral blood, taken on day 0 of AZD1222 vaccination. The TCR originated in an adult in good health. This chain uses TRBV19 with TRBJ2-5, with 9 bases fitting TRBD2. Here the CDR3 DNA reads TGTGCCACCCGGGGGCGCGGGGGGGCCCGAGAGACCCAGTACTTC. As protein: CATRGRGGARETQYF.